This T cell receptor (beta chain) was sequenced during a study of Graves' ophthalmopathy and Graves' hyperthyroidism. Study-wide results and caveats: Built on 13 signatures, a model told ophthalmopathy apart from stable hyperthyroidism with about 90% sensitivity and approximately 81% specificity. Blood samples also showed most expanded thyroid clonotypes exceeding 0.001 frequency.

Germline assignment: CDR1 GTSNPN and CDR2 SVGIG (reference sequence). CDR3 length equals 14 residues. Trimming left V 0 bases short and J 6 bases short, with 12 bases between. The authors amplified TCR beta CDR3 regions, and they did so from RNA transcripts for repertoire sequencing. HTBI primers served in a first-round RT-PCR, which a second-round multiplex PCR followed. TCRdb ran MiXCR on the multiplex PCR reads and lists one entry per CDR3 protein. The sample contains approximately 1.2 million distinct CDR3 sequences, 35% to 40% of which appear only once. Pregnant or lactating patients and those with other autoimmune diseases or uncontrolled infections were excluded. This clonotype was picked up many times. The antigen remains undetermined.

The gene calls are TRBV30 and TRBJ1-5; maybe TRBD1 (5 bases). Sample: peripheral blood or thyroid tissue (not recorded which). This receptor was identified in an adult man with Graves' hyperthyroidism. CDR3 sequence (DNA): TGTGCCTGGAGTGTGCCAGGGAGGGGTCAGCCCCAGCATTTT. Translation: CAWSVPGRGQPQHF.